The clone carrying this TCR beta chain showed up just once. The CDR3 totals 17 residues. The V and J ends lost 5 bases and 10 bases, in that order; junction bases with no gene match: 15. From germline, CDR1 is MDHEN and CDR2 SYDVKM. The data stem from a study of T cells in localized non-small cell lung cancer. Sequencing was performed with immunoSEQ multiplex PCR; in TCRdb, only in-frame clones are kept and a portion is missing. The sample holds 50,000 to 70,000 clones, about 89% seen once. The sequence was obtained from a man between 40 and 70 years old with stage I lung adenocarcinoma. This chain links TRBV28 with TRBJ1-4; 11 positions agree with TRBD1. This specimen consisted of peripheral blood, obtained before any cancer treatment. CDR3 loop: CASSPFPGTGGRGKLFF. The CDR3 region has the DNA TGTGCCAGCAGTCCATTTCCCGGGACAGGGGGTAGAGGAAAACTGTTTTTT.